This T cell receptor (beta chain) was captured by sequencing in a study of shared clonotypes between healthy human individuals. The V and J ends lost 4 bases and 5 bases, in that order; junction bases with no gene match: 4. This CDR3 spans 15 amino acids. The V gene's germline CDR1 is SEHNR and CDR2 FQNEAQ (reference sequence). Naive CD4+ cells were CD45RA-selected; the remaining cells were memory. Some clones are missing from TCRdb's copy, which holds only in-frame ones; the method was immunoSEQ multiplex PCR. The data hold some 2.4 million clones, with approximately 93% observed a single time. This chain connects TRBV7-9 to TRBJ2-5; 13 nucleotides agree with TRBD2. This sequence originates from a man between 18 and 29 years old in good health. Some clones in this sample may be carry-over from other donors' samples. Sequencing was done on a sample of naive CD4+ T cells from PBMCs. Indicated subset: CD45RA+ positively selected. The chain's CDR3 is CASSYGLAGVETQYF. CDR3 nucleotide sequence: TGTGCCAGCAGCTACGGACTAGCGGGAGTCGAGACCCAGTACTTC.